Listed below are T cell receptor beta chains from one sample, sequenced in a study of T cell responses to AZD1222 COVID-19 vaccine. The repertoire was sequenced with immunoSEQ multiplex PCR; TCRdb's copy has only in-frame clones and lacks some. Here the sample spans 120,000 or so clones, roughly nine tenths being singletons. The sample in question was peripheral blood, obtained on day 0 of AZD1222 vaccination. The receptors here all came from an adult in good health. Each CDR3 is given with its conserved first and last residue.

cdr3_aa j_call v_call
CASSQESGGKYNEQFF TRBJ2-1 TRBV10-2
CATSAGGRGSYGYTF TRBJ1-2 TRBV24-1
CASSRGNTGELFF TRBJ2-2 TRBV6-2/TRBV6-3
CASSQAGTSGVETQYF TRBJ2-5 TRBV5-1
CASSRGLQETQYF TRBJ2-5 TRBV5-1
CASSSAGTGGEKLFF TRBJ1-4 TRBV5-5
CASSRPPLNTEAFF TRBJ1-1 TRBV3-1/TRBV3-2
CASSAHKGGLRYTF TRBJ1-2 TRBV7-9
CASSLARGNYGYTF TRBJ1-2 TRBV5-4
CASSQDRTGAPSEKLFF TRBJ1-4 TRBV4-3
CASSASRDRVLYSNQPQHF TRBJ1-5 TRBV19
CASSQMTLRNEKLFF TRBJ1-4 TRBV4-1
CASSQDLTSGRSGNEQFF TRBJ2-1 TRBV4-3
CASSSYGQGNYGYTF TRBJ1-2 TRBV5-4
CASSPLLRADTQYF TRBJ2-3 TRBV5-1
CASSFGRVGNEQFF TRBJ2-1 TRBV7-3
CASSVQGIGTEAFF TRBJ1-1 TRBV19
CATSSAGYYGYTF TRBJ1-2 TRBV24-1
CARSRDLVRDEQFF TRBJ2-1 TRBV10-1
CASSLEVGTDTQYF TRBJ2-3 TRBV5-1
CASSKGEGGPQYF TRBJ2-5 TRBV19
CASSYGQRGETDTQYF TRBJ2-3 TRBV6-2/TRBV6-3
CASRRGQNTEAFF TRBJ1-1 TRBV7-3
CAISPGQGRNEAFF TRBJ1-1 TRBV10-3
CATSEGDHGYTF TRBJ1-2 TRBV24-1
CASSQGLAGDNEQFF TRBJ2-1 TRBV3-1/TRBV3-2
CASSRGQMDTGELFF TRBJ2-2 TRBV10-2
CASSLDRTTNEKLFF TRBJ1-4 TRBV4-3
CASSILARQETQYF TRBJ2-5 TRBV19
CASNLGFQPQHF TRBJ1-5 TRBV2
CASSQGTERVYEQYF TRBJ2-7 TRBV18
CASSQGQAPWEQYF TRBJ2-7 TRBV5-4
CASSRIGVLEAFF TRBJ1-1 TRBV4-1
CASSLWNANSGNTIYF TRBJ1-3 TRBV7-6
CASSSQGRGDTEAFF TRBJ1-1 TRBV6-5
CASSPVLNTEAFF TRBJ1-1 TRBV11-2
CASWGAGVNNEQFF TRBJ2-1 TRBV28
CASSYSTGESGTEAFF TRBJ1-1 TRBV6-5
CASSSGQGNQPQHF TRBJ1-5 TRBV5-5
CASSGTSGTLSYNEQFF TRBJ2-1 TRBV28
CASRRNRNTGELFF TRBJ2-2 TRBV2
CASSLAGLWETQYF TRBJ2-5 TRBV7-2
CASSIREGRGTYNEQFF TRBJ2-1 TRBV19
CASSPLLAGGPSAQYF TRBJ2-3 TRBV7-7
CASSSGTSGADTQYF TRBJ2-3 TRBV10-1
CASSEVRHNEQFF TRBJ2-1 TRBV6-1
CASSGRGGLYGQFF TRBJ2-1 TRBV25-1
CASSPGQGNSPLHF TRBJ1-6 TRBV5-1
CASSPELVSGNTIYF TRBJ1-3 TRBV6-6
CASSPGERGTDTQYF TRBJ2-3 TRBV6-4
CAISDLGGGTEAFF TRBJ1-1 TRBV10-3
CASSPDGRYTEAFF TRBJ1-1 TRBV7-3